What follows describes a single T cell receptor beta chain. No antigen is known for it. This CDR3 is built from 17 residues. CDR1 SGHRS and CDR2 YFSETQ come from the germline V gene. V lost 1 base to trimming and J lost 6 bases; unmatched junction nucleotides: 11. This record comes from a study of beta chain features in type 1 diabetes. Study-wide points: TCRB CDR3 length was moderately but significantly reduced in all four CD4+ subsets of Type 1 diabetes patients.

All of the isolated RNA was reverse transcribed, so expressed TCRB transcripts were sequenced. Here immunoSEQ multiplex PCR was the method, and the copy in TCRdb shows in-frame clones only, minus some. The sample includes some 660,000 clones, around 15% of them seen just once. The V call is TRBV5-1, the J call TRBJ1-5, with TRBD1 identical over 9 bases. This clonotype originated in a man aged 18 to 30 with type 1 diabetes. What was sequenced was naive CD4+ T cells from blood. CDR3 amino acids: CASSLLRDRAFVQPQHF. CDR3 sequence (DNA): TGCGCCAGCAGCTTGTTAAGGGACAGGGCGTTCGTTCAGCCCCAGCATTTT.